Below, 5 T cell receptor beta chains from the same sample are listed, as sequenced in a study of blood T cell repertoires in COVID-19 (TCRdb year 2020). The library was made by the immunoSEQ multiplex PCR assay. TCRdb re-hosts the immuneACCESS table, in-frame sequences only. Its copies lack some clones; in the studies checked, an unresolved V gene accounts for under half of them, and the cause for the rest is not known. In this sample the table shows about 110,000 clones, 75% to 90% of which occur a single time. Approximately 30% of the sample rests with the top ten. The sequenced sample was peripheral blood. Source of these receptors: an elderly woman with acute or convalescent COVID-19.

The V and J genes are TRBV29-1 and TRBJ2-7; TRBD2 might be the D (6 bases). Trimming took off 4 bases at V and 0 bases at J, with 16 bases between the two ends. This CDR3 comprises 15 residues. Germline V gene data show CDR1 as SQVTM and CDR2 as ANQGSEA. The CDR3 DNA is TGCAGCGTTGTTGGGAGCGGGTGGAGCTCCTACGAGCAGTACTTC. Translated: CSVVGSGWSSYEQYF.

V gene TRBV5-6 combines with J gene TRBJ2-1; 9 nucleotides align to TRBD2. CDR3 length equals 16 residues. Germline CDR1 reads SGHDT; CDR2 reads YYEEEE. V was clipped by 1 base and J by 3 bases; unmatched bases: 5. CDR3 sequence (DNA): TGTGCCAGCAGCTTGACCCCTAGCGGGAACTACAATGAGCAGTTCTTC. Its translation is CASSLTPSGNYNEQFF. Full variable domain (rest looked up from reference TRBV5-6 and TRBJ2-1): DAGVTQSPTHLIKTRGQQVTLRCSPKSGHDTVSWYQQALGQGPQFIFQYYEEEERQRGNFPDRFSGHQFPNYSSELNVNALLLGDSALYLCASSLTPSGNYNEQFFGPGTRLTVL.

J is TRBJ2-7 and V is TRBV18; possibly TRBD2 for D (5 bases). The germline CDR1 and CDR2 sequences are KGHSH and LQKENI. Deletions cut 4 bases from V and 6 bases from J, with 13 bases between. CDR3 length equals 13 residues. The CDR3 sequence: CASSLGDSGEQYF. In nucleotides, the CDR3 is TGTGCCAGCTCACTCGGGGATTCGGGCGAGCAGTACTTC.

The chain combines TRBV6-2 or TRBV6-3 with TRBJ2-7; D gene ambiguous. Germline lookup yields CDR1 MNHEY and CDR2 SVGEGT. The CDR3 has 13 amino acids. V was shortened by 4 bases and J by 2 bases, with 9 bases between the two germline ends. The CDR3 DNA follows: TGTGCCAGCAGTTTCGGGTTAACCTACGAGCAGTACTTC. It yields the protein CASSFGLTYEQYF.

J is TRBJ1-2 and V is TRBV5-5, with D possibly TRBD1 on 5 matching bases. The CDR3 spans 16 residues. Trimming pared 0 bases from V and 2 bases from J, leaving 14 bases between. Germline-derived CDR1 and CDR2 are SGHKS and YYEKEE (reference sequence). The CDR3 spells CASSLASGWQNYGYTF. The DNA of the CDR3 is TGTGCCAGCAGCTTGGCGTCAGGGTGGCAGAACTATGGCTACACCTTC.